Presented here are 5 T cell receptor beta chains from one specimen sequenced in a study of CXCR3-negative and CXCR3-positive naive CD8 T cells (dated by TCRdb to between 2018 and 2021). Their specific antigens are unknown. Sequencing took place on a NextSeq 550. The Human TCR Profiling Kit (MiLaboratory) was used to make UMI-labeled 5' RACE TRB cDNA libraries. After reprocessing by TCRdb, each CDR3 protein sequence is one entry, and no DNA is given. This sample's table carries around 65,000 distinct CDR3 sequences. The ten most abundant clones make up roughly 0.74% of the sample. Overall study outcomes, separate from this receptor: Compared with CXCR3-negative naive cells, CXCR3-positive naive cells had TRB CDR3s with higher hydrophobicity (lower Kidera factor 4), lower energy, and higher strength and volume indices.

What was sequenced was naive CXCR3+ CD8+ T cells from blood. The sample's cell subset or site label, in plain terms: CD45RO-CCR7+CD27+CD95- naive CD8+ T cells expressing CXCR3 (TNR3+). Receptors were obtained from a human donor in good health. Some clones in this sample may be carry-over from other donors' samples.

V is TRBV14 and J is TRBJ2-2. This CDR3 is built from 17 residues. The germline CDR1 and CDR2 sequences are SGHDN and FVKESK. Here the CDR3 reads CASSQDQLRANTGELFF.

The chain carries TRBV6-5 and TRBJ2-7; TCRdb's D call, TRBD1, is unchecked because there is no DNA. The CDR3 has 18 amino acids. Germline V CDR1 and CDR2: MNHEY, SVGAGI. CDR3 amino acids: CASSYSGGRPFPSYEQYF.

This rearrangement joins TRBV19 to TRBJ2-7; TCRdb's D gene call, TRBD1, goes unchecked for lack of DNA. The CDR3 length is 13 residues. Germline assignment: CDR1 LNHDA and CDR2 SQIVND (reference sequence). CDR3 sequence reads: CASSDASDSEEYF. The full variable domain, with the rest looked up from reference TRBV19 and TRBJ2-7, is DGGITQSPKYLFRKEGQNVTLSCEQNLNHDAMYWYRQDPGQGLRLIYYSQIVNDFQKGDIAEGYSVSREKKESFPLTVTSAQKNPTAFYLCASSDASDSEEYFGPGTRLTVT.

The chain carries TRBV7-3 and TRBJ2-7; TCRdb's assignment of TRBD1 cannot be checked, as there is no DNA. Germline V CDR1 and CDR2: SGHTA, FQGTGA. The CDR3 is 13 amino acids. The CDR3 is CASSPSDSYEQYF.

CDR3: CASTNGVYGATEAFF. The rearrangement links TRBV6-2 or TRBV6-3 to TRBJ1-1; the TRBD1 assignment by TCRdb is unverifiable without DNA. Germline-derived CDR1 and CDR2 are MNHEY and SVGEGT. The CDR3 has 15 residues.